This passage covers 12 T cell receptor beta chains from one sample sequenced in a study of radiation and T cells in renal cell carcinoma. Method: immunoSEQ multiplex PCR; TCRdb's copy keeps in-frame clones and lacks some. This table has 140,000 to 150,000 clones, about 88% appearing once. Indicated time point: blood 4 weeks post-SBRT, at nephrectomy. The treatment here: 15 Gy SBRT to primary tumor, nephrectomy 4 weeks later. The sample was blood, taken from a patient whose treatment included radiotherapy and nephrectomy. The receptors here all came from a woman aged 45-60 years with renal cell carcinoma.

The gene calls are TRBV28 and TRBJ2-3, with TRBD2 matching 10 bases. The CDR3 runs to 16 residues. In germline, CDR1 is MDHEN, CDR2 SYDVKM. V lost 4 bases, J lost 0 bases, and 4 bases stayed unmatched. CDR3 protein: CASSSGLATSTDTQYF. The CDR3 DNA reads as TGTGCCAGCAGTTCGGGACTAGCGACTAGCACAGATACGCAGTATTTT.

This chain uses TRBV7-2 with TRBJ2-1; D remains unclear. The CDR3 length is 14 residues. V gave up 2 bases and J gave up 5 bases, with 10 bases separating them. Germline lookup yields CDR1 SGHTA and CDR2 FQGNSA. Here the CDR3 reads CASSLTAQDNEQFF. The CDR3 DNA reads TGTGCCAGCAGCTTAACGGCGCAGGACAATGAGCAGTTCTTC.

The chain carries TRBV7-3 and TRBJ2-7; 9 bases fit TRBD1. V shed 4 bases, J shed 3 bases, and the junction held 4 bases outside the gene matches. The CDR3 is 14 amino acids. Germline values: CDR1 SGHTA, CDR2 FQGTGA. The CDR3, as DNA: TGTGCCAGCAGCTATCGACAGGGGGACTACGAGCAGTACTTC. Its protein is CASSYRQGDYEQYF.

The chain employs TRBV2 and TRBJ2-2, with D perhaps matching TRBD1 (5 bases). Germline V CDR1 and CDR2: SNHLY, FYNNEI. The V end was cut by 5 bases, the J end by 0 bases, with 16 bases between. This CDR3 has 17 amino acids. CDR3: CASSSTGLTANTGELFF. The DNA for the CDR3 is TGTGCCAGCAGTTCCACAGGATTAACCGCGAACACCGGGGAGCTGTTTTTT.

This chain uses TRBV28 with TRBJ1-5; TRBD1 agrees at 8 bases. The germline CDR1 and CDR2 sequences are MDHEN and SYDVKM. V lost 4 bases to trimming and J lost 0 bases; unmatched junction nucleotides: 5. CDR3 length equals 16 residues. The CDR3 loop reads CASSSTGDYSNQPQHF. CDR3 nucleotide sequence: TGTGCCAGCAGTTCGACAGGGGATTATAGCAATCAGCCCCAGCATTTT.

The chain carries TRBV7-6 and TRBJ2-1, with 8 bases that match TRBD1. The length of the CDR3 is 15 residues. Germline V gives CDR1 SGHVS, CDR2 FNYEAQ. V shed 5 bases and J 0 bases; nucleotides not matched to a gene: 3. The CDR3 bases are TGTGCCAGCAGCGGAGGACAGGGCTCCTACAATGAGCAGTTCTTC. Translated, it gives CASSGGQGSYNEQFF. Full variable domain (remainder filled in from reference TRBV7-6 and TRBJ2-1): GAGVSQSPRYKVTKRGQDVALRCDPISGHVSLYWYRQALGQGPEFLTYFNYEAQQDKSGLPNDRFSAERPEGSISTLTIQRTEQRDSAMYRCASSGGQGSYNEQFFGPGTRLTVL.

This clone has just one count. The chain carries TRBV7-2 and TRBJ2-5, with D possibly being TRBD1 (5 bases). From germline, CDR1 is SGHTA and CDR2 FQGNSA. The CDR3 is made up of 15 amino acids. V was pared by 3 bases and J by 1 base, with 12 bases between. The CDR3 here is CASSFLTGSQETQYF. The CDR3 DNA reads as TGTGCCAGCAGCTTCCTCACAGGCTCCCAAGAGACCCAGTACTTC.

The CDR3 reads CASSYDRGHNEQFF. CDR3 DNA: TGTGCCAGCAGCTACGACAGGGGGCACAATGAGCAGTTCTTC. The rearrangement joins TRBV5-6 to TRBJ2-1; 10 nucleotides align to TRBD1. This CDR3 has 14 residues. CDR1 and CDR2 (germline): SGHDT, YYEEEE. With V trimmed by 3 bases and J by 5 bases, 2 bases remained unmatched.

J is TRBJ2-7 and V is TRBV5-4; D perhaps matches TRBD2 (6 bases). Trimming removed 4 bases at V and 6 bases at J, with 20 bases between. Germline CDR1 and CDR2: SGHNT and YYREEE (reference sequence). This CDR3 has 15 residues. In DNA, the CDR3 is TGTGCCAGCAGCCCCCGGGACTCCTCTCCTCGCGAGCAGTACTTC. It encodes CASSPRDSSPREQYF.

V usage is TRBV7-2 and J usage is TRBJ2-3; D perhaps matches TRBD2 (6 bases). Germline lookup yields CDR1 SGHTA and CDR2 FQGNSA. This CDR3 has 14 amino acids. Deletions cut 3 bases from V and 3 bases from J, with 10 bases between. CDR3 residues: CASSLNAGTDTQYF. The DNA for the CDR3 is TGTGCCAGCAGCTTGAACGCGGGAACAGATACGCAGTATTTT.

The chain uses TRBV9 and TRBJ2-1, with TRBD2 matching 13 bases. Germline CDR1 and CDR2: SGDLS and YYNGEE. The CDR3 is 17 amino acids. With V trimmed by 3 bases and J by 3 bases, 6 bases remained unmatched. The CDR3 sequence is CASSAGGTSGNYNEQFF. CDR3 sequence (DNA): TGTGCCAGCAGCGCAGGCGGGACTAGCGGGAACTACAATGAGCAGTTCTTC. The full variable domain, completed using reference TRBV9 and TRBJ2-1, is DSGVTQTPKHLITATGQRVTLRCSPRSGDLSVYWYQQSLDQGLQFLIQYYNGEERAKGNILERFSAQQFPDLHSELNLSSLELGDSALYFCASSAGGTSGNYNEQFFGPGTRLTVL.

The V gene is TRBV10-3, the J gene TRBJ2-3, with D possibly being TRBD1 (6 bases). Germline V gene sequence: CDR1 ENHRY, CDR2 SYGVKD. V dropped 6 bases and J dropped 7 bases, with 8 bases sitting between them. The CDR3 contains 11 residues. CDR3 in DNA: TGTGCCATCAGCCAGGGGAATACGCAGTATTTT. As protein: CAISQGNTQYF.